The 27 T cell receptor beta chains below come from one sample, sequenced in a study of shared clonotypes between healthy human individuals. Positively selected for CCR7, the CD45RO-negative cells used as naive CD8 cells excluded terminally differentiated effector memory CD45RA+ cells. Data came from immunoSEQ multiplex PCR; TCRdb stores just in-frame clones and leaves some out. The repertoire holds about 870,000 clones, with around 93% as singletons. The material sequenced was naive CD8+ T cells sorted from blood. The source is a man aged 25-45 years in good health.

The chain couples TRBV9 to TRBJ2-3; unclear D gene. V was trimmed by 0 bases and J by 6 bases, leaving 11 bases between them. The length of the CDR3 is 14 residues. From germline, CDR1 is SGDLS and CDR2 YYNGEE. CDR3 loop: CASSVEGSMDTQYF. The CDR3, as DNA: TGTGCCAGCAGCGTAGAGGGATCCATGGATACGCAGTATTTT.

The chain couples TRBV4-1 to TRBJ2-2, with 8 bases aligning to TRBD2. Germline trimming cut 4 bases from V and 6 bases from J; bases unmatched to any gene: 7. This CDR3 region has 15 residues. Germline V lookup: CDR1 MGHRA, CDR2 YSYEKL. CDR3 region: CASSLGLVGAGELFF. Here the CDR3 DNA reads TGCGCCAGCAGCCTGGGACTAGTTGGGGCCGGGGAGCTGTTTTTT.

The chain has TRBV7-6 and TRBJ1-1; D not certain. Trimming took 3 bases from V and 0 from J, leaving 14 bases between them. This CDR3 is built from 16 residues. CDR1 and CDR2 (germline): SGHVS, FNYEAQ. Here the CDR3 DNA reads TGTGCCAGCAGCTTGACTTTGTTAGTCGTGAACACTGAAGCTTTCTTT. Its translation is CASSLTLLVVNTEAFF.

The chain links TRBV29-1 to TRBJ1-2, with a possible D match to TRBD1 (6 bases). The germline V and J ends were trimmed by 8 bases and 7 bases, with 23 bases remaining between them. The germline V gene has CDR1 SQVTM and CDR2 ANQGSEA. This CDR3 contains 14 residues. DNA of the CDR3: TGCAGCTTTGTTTTAAGGGGGGGGACTACTGGCTACACCTTC. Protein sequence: CSFVLRGGTTGYTF. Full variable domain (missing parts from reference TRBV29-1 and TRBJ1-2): SAVISQKPSRDICQRGTSLTIQCQVDSQVTMMFWYRQQPGQSLTLIATANQGSEATYESGFVIDKFPISRPNLTFSTLTVSNMSPEDSSIYLCSFVLRGGTTGYTFGSGTRLTVV.

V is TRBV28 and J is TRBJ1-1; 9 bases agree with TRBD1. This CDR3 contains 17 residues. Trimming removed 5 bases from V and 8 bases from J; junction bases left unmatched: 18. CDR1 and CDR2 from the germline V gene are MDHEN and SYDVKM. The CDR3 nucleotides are TGTGCCAGCAGTCCTTCCTCGGACAGGGGCGGTTCCGCCGAAGCTTTCTTT. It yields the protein CASSPSSDRGGSAEAFF.

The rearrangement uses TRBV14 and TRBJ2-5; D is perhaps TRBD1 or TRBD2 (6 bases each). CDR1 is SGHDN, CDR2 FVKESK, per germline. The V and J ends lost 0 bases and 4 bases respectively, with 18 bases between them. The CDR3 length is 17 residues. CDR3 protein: CASSQDLGQGTSETQYF. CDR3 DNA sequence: TGTGCCAGCAGCCAAGATTTGGGCCAGGGGACTTCAGAGACCCAGTACTTC.

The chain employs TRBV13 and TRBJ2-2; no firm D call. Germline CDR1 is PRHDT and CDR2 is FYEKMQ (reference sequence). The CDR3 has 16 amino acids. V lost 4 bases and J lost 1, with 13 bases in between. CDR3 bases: TGTGCCAGCAGCTCCAGGACCCTCGGGAACACCGGGGAGCTGTTTTTT. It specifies CASSSRTLGNTGELFF.

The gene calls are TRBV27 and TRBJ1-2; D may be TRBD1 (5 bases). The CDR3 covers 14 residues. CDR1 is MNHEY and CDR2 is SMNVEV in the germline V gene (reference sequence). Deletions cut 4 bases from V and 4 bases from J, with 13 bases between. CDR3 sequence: CASSSGASLYGYTF. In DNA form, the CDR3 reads TGTGCCAGCAGTTCCGGGGCCTCTCTCTATGGCTACACCTTC.

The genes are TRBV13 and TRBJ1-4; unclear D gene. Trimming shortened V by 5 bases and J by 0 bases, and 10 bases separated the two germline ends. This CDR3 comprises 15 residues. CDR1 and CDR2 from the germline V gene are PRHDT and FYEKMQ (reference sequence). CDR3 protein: CASSTWGATNEKLFF. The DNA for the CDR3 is TGTGCCAGCAGCACCTGGGGTGCAACTAATGAAAAACTGTTTTTT. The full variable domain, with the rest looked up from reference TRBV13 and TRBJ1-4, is AAGVIQSPRHLIKEKRETATLKCYPIPRHDTVYWYQQGPGQDPQFLISFYEKMQSDKGSIPDRFSAQQFSDYHSELNMSSLELGDSALYFCASSTWGATNEKLFFGSGTQLSVL.

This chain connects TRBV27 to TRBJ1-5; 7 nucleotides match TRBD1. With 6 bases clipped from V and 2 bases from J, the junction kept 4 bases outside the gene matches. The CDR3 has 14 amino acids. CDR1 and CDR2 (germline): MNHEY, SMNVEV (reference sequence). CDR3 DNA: TGTGCCAGCAGAAGAGGGGGCGGCAATCAGCCCCAGCATTTT. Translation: CASRRGGGNQPQHF.

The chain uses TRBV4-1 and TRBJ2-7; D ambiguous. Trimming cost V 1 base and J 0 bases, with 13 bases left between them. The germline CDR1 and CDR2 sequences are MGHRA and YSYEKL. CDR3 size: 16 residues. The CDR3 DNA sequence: TGCGCCAGCAGCCAAGGGTTGACCCGAAGCTCCTACGAGCAGTACTTC. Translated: CASSQGLTRSSYEQYF.

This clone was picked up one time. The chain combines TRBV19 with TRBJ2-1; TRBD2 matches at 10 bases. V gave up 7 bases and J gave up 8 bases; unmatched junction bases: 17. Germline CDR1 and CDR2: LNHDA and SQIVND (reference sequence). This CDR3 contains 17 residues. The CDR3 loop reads CASTSFQGLAPSDEQFF. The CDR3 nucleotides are TGTGCCAGTACCTCGTTCCAGGGACTAGCGCCTTCGGATGAGCAGTTCTTC.

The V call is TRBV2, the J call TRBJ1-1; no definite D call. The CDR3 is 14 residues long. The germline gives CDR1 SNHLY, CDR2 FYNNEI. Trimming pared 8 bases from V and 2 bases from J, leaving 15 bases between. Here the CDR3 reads CASGFKAVNTEAFF. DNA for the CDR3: TGTGCCAGCGGGTTCAAGGCAGTCAACACTGAAGCTTTCTTT.

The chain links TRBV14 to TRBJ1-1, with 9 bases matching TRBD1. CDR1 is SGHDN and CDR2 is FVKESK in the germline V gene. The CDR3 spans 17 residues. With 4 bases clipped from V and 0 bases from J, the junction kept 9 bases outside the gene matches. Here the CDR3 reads CASSPRGQGWLNTEAFF. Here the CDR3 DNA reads TGTGCCAGCAGCCCGAGAGGACAGGGGTGGTTGAACACTGAAGCTTTCTTT.

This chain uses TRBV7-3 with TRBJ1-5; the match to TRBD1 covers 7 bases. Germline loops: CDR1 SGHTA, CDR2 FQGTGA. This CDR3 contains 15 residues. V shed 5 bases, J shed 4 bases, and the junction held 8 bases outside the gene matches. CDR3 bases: TGTGCCAGCAGCGGCGACAGGGCTGGAAATCAGCCCCAGCATTTT. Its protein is CASSGDRAGNQPQHF.

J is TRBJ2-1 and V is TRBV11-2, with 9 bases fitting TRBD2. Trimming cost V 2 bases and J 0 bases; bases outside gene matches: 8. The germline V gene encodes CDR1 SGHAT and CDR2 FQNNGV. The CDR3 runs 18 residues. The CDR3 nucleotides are TGTGCCAGCAGCTTAATAGCGGGAGCCGATAGCTCCTACAATGAGCAGTTCTTC. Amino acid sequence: CASSLIAGADSSYNEQFF. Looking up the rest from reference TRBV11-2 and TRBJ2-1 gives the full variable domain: EAGVAQSPRYKIIEKRQSVAFWCNPISGHATLYWYQQILGQGPKLLIQFQNNGVVDDSQLPKDRFSAERLKGVDSTLKIQPAKLEDSAVYLCASSLIAGADSSYNEQFFGPGTRLTVL.

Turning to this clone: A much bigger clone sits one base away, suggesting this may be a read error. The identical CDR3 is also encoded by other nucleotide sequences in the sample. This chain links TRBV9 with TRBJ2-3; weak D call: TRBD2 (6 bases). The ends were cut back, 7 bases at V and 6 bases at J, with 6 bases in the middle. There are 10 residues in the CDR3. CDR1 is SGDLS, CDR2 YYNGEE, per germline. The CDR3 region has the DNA TGTGCCAGCGGGGGGGATACGCAGTATTTT. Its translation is CASGGDTQYF.

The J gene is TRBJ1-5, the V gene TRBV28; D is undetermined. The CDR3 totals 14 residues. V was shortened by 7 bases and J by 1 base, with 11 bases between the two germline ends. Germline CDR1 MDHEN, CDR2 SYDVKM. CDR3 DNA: TGTGCCAGCAAAGCCGGGGAAAGCAATCAGCCCCAGCATTTT. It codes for CASKAGESNQPQHF.

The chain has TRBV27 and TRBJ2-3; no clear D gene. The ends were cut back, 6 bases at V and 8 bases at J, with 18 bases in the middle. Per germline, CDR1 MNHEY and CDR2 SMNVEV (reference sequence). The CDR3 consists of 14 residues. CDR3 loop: CASSSGMWVGTQYF. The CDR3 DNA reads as TGTGCCAGCAGCTCAGGCATGTGGGTCGGTACGCAGTATTTT.

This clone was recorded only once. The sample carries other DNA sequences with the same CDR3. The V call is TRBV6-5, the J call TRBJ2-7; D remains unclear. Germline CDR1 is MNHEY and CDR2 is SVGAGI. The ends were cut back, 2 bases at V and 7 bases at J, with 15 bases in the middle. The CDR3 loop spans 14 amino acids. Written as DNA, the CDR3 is TGTGCCAGCAGTTACGGCACTAACCTGGGGGAGCAGTACTTC. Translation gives CASSYGTNLGEQYF.

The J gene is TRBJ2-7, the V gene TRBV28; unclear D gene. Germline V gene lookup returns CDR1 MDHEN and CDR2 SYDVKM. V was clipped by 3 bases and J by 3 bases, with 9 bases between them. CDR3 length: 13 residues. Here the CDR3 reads CASSFGPNYEQYF. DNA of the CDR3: TGTGCCAGCAGTTTCGGACCCAACTACGAGCAGTACTTC.

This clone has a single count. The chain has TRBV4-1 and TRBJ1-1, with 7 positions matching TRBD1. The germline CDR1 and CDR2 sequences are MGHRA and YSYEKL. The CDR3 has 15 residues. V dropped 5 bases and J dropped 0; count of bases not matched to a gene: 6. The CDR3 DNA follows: TGCGCCAGCAGCGCTCGGACAGGCTTGAACACTGAAGCTTTCTTT. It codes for CASSARTGLNTEAFF.

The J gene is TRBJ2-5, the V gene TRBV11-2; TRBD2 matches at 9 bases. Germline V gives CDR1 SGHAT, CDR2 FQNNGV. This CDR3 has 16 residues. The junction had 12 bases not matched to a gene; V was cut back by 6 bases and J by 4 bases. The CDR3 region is CASRFWAGGPGETQYF. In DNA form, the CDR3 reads TGTGCCAGCAGGTTTTGGGCGGGAGGGCCTGGAGAGACCCAGTACTTC.

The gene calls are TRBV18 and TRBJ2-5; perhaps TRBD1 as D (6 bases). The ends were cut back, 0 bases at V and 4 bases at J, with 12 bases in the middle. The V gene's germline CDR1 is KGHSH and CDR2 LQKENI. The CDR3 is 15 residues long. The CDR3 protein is CASSPPIGGSETQYF. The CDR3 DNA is TGTGCCAGCTCACCACCGATTGGGGGCTCAGAGACCCAGTACTTC.

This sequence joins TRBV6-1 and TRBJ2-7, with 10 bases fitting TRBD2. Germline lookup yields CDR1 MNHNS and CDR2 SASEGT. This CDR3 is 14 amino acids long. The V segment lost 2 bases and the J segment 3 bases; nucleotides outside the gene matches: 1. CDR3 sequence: CASSERTSGYEQYF. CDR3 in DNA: TGTGCCAGCAGTGAAAGGACTAGCGGCTACGAGCAGTACTTC.

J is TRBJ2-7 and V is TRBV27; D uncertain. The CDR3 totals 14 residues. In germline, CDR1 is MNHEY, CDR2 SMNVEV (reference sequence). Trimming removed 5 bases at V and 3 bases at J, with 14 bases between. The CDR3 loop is CASSLGRSGYEQYF. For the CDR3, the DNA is TGTGCCAGCAGTCTGGGTCGTTCGGGCTACGAGCAGTACTTC.

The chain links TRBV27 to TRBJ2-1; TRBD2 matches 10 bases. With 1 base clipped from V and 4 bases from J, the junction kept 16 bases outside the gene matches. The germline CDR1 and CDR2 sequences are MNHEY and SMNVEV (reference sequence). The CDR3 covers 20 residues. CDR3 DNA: TGTGCCAGCAGTTTATATCCCTCGGTCCTAACTAGCGGGACTTACAATGAGCAGTTCTTC. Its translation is CASSLYPSVLTSGTYNEQFF.